These T cell receptor beta chains were read from a single sample in a study of shared clonotypes between healthy human individuals. Clones were sequenced by immunoSEQ multiplex PCR, and TCRdb holds only the in-frame ones, with some missing. The sample lists about 960,000 clones, 76% occurring once. The sequencing input was memory CD4+ T cells sorted from blood. Receptor source: a man between 18 and 35 years old in good health. Each CDR3 is given with its conserved first and last residue. Fields, in order: J gene, V gene, D gene, CDR3 protein. D genes are given only for firm matches.

J: TRBJ2-1; V: TRBV7-8; D: TRBD2; CDR3: CASSPLAYEQFF
J: TRBJ1-4; V: TRBV29-1; D: -; CDR3: CSVEVGDMDREKLFF
J: TRBJ2-1; V: TRBV9; D: -; CDR3: CASSVEGVTGVGYNEQFF
J: TRBJ1-3; V: TRBV5-1; D: -; CDR3: CASSAAPGRDGNTIYF
J: TRBJ1-3; V: TRBV9; D: -; CDR3: CASSVDVGNTIYF
J: TRBJ1-2; V: TRBV6-1; D: -; CDR3: CASSEQGDYGYTF
J: TRBJ1-6; V: TRBV28; D: TRBD1; CDR3: CASSTRQGNNSPLHF
J: TRBJ1-5; V: TRBV19; D: -; CDR3: CASSIGYQPQHF
J: TRBJ2-3; V: TRBV4-3; D: -; CDR3: CASSQTGTTLFITDTQYF
J: TRBJ2-7; V: TRBV5-1; D: TRBD1; CDR3: CASSIGGESYEQYF
J: TRBJ2-1; V: TRBV6-4; D: TRBD2; CDR3: CASSLTSGDYNEQFF
J: TRBJ2-5; V: TRBV12-5; D: -; CDR3: CASGATGETQYF
J: TRBJ1-3; V: TRBV11-2; D: TRBD1; CDR3: CASEGNRGLGNTIYF
J: TRBJ2-5; V: TRBV7-2; D: TRBD2; CDR3: CASSLNGGEQETQYF
J: TRBJ2-5; V: TRBV25-1; D: -; CDR3: CASSGHLLETQYF
J: TRBJ2-2; V: TRBV7-2; D: -; CDR3: CASSLGLAHTGELFF
J: TRBJ2-7; V: TRBV29-1; D: -; CDR3: CSVEGQAYEQYF
J: TRBJ2-2; V: TRBV5-1; D: -; CDR3: CASSLGTTNTGELFF
J: TRBJ2-5; V: TRBV18; D: -; CDR3: CASSQAGGETQYF
J: TRBJ2-5; V: TRBV5-6; D: -; CDR3: CASSLAGTVETQYF
J: TRBJ1-1; V: TRBV28; D: -; CDR3: CASSLGSEAFF
J: TRBJ1-2; V: TRBV4-1; D: TRBD1; CDR3: CASSQGQGTQDGYTF
J: TRBJ1-2; V: TRBV18; D: TRBD1; CDR3: CASSKDQGADGYTF
J: TRBJ2-3; V: TRBV6-6; D: TRBD2; CDR3: CASTSSGGYTDTQYF
J: TRBJ2-7; V: TRBV4-1; D: TRBD1; CDR3: CASSIPGGSFHEQYF
J: TRBJ2-7; V: TRBV29-1; D: -; CDR3: CSVEGDRSYEQYF
J: TRBJ2-1; V: TRBV11-3; D: TRBD2; CDR3: CASSLELAGAEQFF
J: TRBJ2-5; V: TRBV11-2; D: -; CDR3: CASSLGVGETQYF
J: TRBJ2-7; V: TRBV9; D: TRBD2; CDR3: CASGSGPSYEQYF
J: TRBJ1-2; V: TRBV20-1; D: -; CDR3: CSATAKVEYF
J: TRBJ1-5; V: TRBV9; D: -; CDR3: CASSVGQSNQPQHF
J: TRBJ1-2; V: TRBV28; D: TRBD1; CDR3: CASRQRDRAPYGYTF
J: TRBJ2-7; V: TRBV11-2; D: -; CDR3: CASSVMRGGRTEQYF
J: TRBJ2-1; V: TRBV5-1; D: TRBD2; CDR3: CASSPTSGGIYEQFF
J: TRBJ2-3; V: TRBV5-1; D: TRBD2; CDR3: CASRHPRGGDPRDTQYF
J: TRBJ1-1; V: TRBV27; D: -; CDR3: CASSLFQVKGTEAFF
J: TRBJ2-5; V: TRBV27; D: TRBD2; CDR3: CASSLAGGHQETQYF
J: TRBJ1-1; V: TRBV13; D: -; CDR3: CASSSEDMNTEAFF
J: TRBJ2-1; V: TRBV7-2; D: -; CDR3: CASSLSSEGGTRYNEQFF
J: TRBJ1-1; V: TRBV7-2; D: -; CDR3: CASSRDYAATEAFF
J: TRBJ2-1; V: TRBV5-1; D: -; CDR3: CASSLNALLNNEQFF
J: TRBJ2-1; V: TRBV9; D: TRBD2; CDR3: CASSVSSGRAGNEQFF
J: TRBJ1-5; V: TRBV27; D: -; CDR3: CASSSQGTGPQHF
J: TRBJ1-2; V: TRBV6-1; D: -; CDR3: CASKRVDYGYTF
J: TRBJ1-4; V: TRBV19; D: -; CDR3: CASSIVSGPNEKLFF
J: TRBJ2-1; V: TRBV29-1; D: -; CDR3: CSVEDFQSNEQFF
J: TRBJ1-4; V: TRBV28; D: -; CDR3: CASRYPADNEKLFF
J: TRBJ2-7; V: TRBV4-2; D: -; CDR3: CASSQEVRRTSSYEQYF